This T cell receptor beta chain was captured in a study of T cells expressing NK-cell markers. Whole-study context: One of eight sequenced donors was HCMV-seronegative; the other seven were seropositive. General study points: Whether expanded NKG2C+ T cell clones were HCMV specific stayed uncertain.

Comments on this clonotype: The antigen is undetermined.

From the 5' RACE reads, TCRdb lists one entry per CDR3 protein and no DNA. The sample includes about 260,000 distinct CDR3 sequences. The CDR3 loop spans 15 amino acids. Germline V gives CDR1 MNHEY, CDR2 SVGAGI. This sequence joins TRBV6-5 and TRBJ1-3; with no DNA, the TCRdb D assignment of TRBD1 cannot be verified. The sequence was obtained from a young man in good health. The specimen sequenced was blood T cells: a sorted CD56 or NKG2C T cell subset, CD4+ or CD8+ T cells, or bulk PBMC T cells (not recorded which). The CDR3 loop reads CASRPGHSSGNTIYF.